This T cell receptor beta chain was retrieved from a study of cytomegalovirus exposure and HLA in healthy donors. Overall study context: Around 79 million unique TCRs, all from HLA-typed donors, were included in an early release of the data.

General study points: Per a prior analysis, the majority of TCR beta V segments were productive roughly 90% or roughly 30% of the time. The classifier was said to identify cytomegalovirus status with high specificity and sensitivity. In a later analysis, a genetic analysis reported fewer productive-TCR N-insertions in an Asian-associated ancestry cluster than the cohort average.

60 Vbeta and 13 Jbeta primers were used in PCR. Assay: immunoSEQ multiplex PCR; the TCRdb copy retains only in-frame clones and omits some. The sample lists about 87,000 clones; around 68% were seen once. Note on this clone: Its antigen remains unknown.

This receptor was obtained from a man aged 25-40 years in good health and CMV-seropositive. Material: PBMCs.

CDR3 amino acids: CASSLGLMNQPQHF. As DNA, the CDR3 is TGTGCCAGCAGTCTCGGACTGATGAATCAGCCCCAGCATTTT. This chain connects TRBV28 to TRBJ1-5; D unclear. V was pared by 5 bases and J by 4 bases, with 12 bases between. This CDR3 region has 14 residues. From germline, CDR1 is MDHEN and CDR2 SYDVKM.